This is a list of T cell receptor beta chains from one sample in a study of neurological immune-mediated disorders. TCRdb itself ran the 5' RACE reads through MiXCR, one entry per CDR3 protein. Of about 84,000 distinct CDR3 sequences listed, approximately 10% are singletons. What was sequenced was PBMCs. These receptors came from a middle-aged man in good health. CDR3s include the opening cysteine and the closing phenylalanine or tryptophan. Each record gives: clone size, V gene, D gene, J gene, CDR3 protein, CDR3 DNA. D genes are given only for firm matches. Clone size is stated in some rows and not others, as once, few, many or a class when expanded.

many,TRBV27,-,TRBJ1-2,CASSKESFHSYTF,TGTGCCAGCTCAAAGGAGTCGTTCCACAGCTACACCTTC
-,TRBV7-2,TRBD1,TRBJ2-5,CASSPGQGAGETQYF,TGTGCCAGCAGCCCGGGACAGGGGGCAGGGGAGACCCAGTACTTC
many,TRBV12-3/TRBV12-4,-,TRBJ1-2,CASSFVNYGYTF,TGTGCCAGCAGTTTCGTCAACTATGGCTACACCTTC
many,TRBV11-1,TRBD2,TRBJ2-6,CASSLGSGGSGANVLTF,TGTGCCAGCAGCTTAGGCAGCGGGGGCTCTGGGGCCAACGTCCTGACTTTC
-,TRBV9,TRBD2,TRBJ2-3,CASSVGGVSGSQADTQYF,TGTGCCAGCAGCGTAGGAGGTGTTAGCGGGAGTCAAGCAGATACGCAGTATTTT
many,TRBV9,TRBD2,TRBJ2-1,CASSLRPGTSGSKSYNEQFF,TGTGCCAGCAGCTTGAGACCAGGGACTAGCGGGAGTAAATCCTACAATGAGCAGTTCTTC
few,TRBV20-1,-,TRBJ2-5,CSARDETTTQYF,TGCAGTGCTAGAGATGAGACGACGACCCAGTACTTC
many,TRBV6-5,-,TRBJ2-7,CASSRTGTPSAYEQYF,TGTGCCAGCAGTCGGACCGGGACTCCTTCCGCCTACGAGCAGTACTTC
many,TRBV5-1,TRBD1,TRBJ2-7,CASSPGQGIYEQYF,TGCGCCAGCAGCCCAGGACAGGGAATCTACGAGCAGTACTTC
-,TRBV18,-,TRBJ2-5,CASLPRAQETQYF,TGTGCCAGTTTACCGCGGGCCCAAGAGACCCAGTACTTC
-,TRBV10-3,TRBD2,TRBJ2-2,CAISESGTSGGELFF,TGTGCCATCAGTGAGTCTGGGACTAGCGGCGGGGAGCTGTTTTTT
many,TRBV20-1,-,TRBJ1-2,CSAREGNYGYTF,TGCAGTGCTAGGGAGGGCAACTATGGCTACACCTTC
many,TRBV6-6,-,TRBJ2-5,CASSYSRGQETQYF,TGTGCCAGCAGTTACTCTAGGGGCCAAGAGACCCAGTACTTC
many,TRBV20-1,-,TRBJ1-1,CSASSDRNTEAFF,TGCAGTGCTTCATCGGACAGGAACACTGAAGCTTTCTTT
many,TRBV7-9,TRBD2,TRBJ2-3,CASSLLAGGPDTQYF,TGTGCCAGCAGCCTCCTAGCGGGAGGGCCAGATACGCAGTATTTT
many,TRBV11-2,-,TRBJ2-5,CASTPLRGGHRTQYF,TGTGCCAGCACCCCCTTGAGGGGGGGTCATCGGACCCAGTACTTC
many,TRBV18,-,TRBJ2-5,CASSLTLGQETQYF,TGTGCCAGCTCGTTGACATTGGGACAAGAGACCCAGTACTTC
-,TRBV19,-,TRBJ2-5,CASSPTPEGWETQYF,TGTGCCAGTAGCCCCACACCGGAGGGTTGGGAGACCCAGTACTTC
few,TRBV14,-,TRBJ2-1,CASSQSLGGGFFYNEQFF,TGTGCCAGCAGCCAATCACTGGGGGGAGGCTTTTTCTACAATGAGCAGTTCTTC
many,TRBV7-3,TRBD2,TRBJ2-3,CASSLTAGGRADTQYF,TGTGCCAGCAGCTTAACAGCGGGGGGGCGGGCAGATACGCAGTATTTT
-,TRBV19,-,TRBJ2-3,CASSTNPPGGEGQYF,TGTGCCAGTAGTACAAACCCTCCTGGGGGCGAGGGGCAGTATTTT
many,TRBV9,TRBD1,TRBJ2-7,CASSVEGWTGGNEQYF,TGTGCCAGCAGCGTAGAAGGGTGGACAGGGGGAAACGAGCAGTACTTC
many,TRBV5-1,TRBD1,TRBJ2-7,CASNPGQGREQYF,TGCGCCAGCAACCCTGGACAGGGGAGGGAGCAGTACTTC
many,TRBV7-9,-,TRBJ1-1,CVSSPPGGTEAFF,TGTGTCAGCAGCCCCCCGGGGGGCACTGAAGCTTTCTTT
many,TRBV2,TRBD2,TRBJ2-2,CASEWTSGTSNTGELFF,TGTGCCAGCGAGTGGACTAGCGGGACCTCGAACACCGGGGAGCTGTTTTTT
many,TRBV7-2,TRBD1,TRBJ1-5,CASSRGDRGHRQPQHF,TGTGCCAGCAGCCGTGGGGACAGGGGGCATAGGCAGCCCCAGCATTTT
many,TRBV6-6,-,TRBJ1-1,CASSLPHTLNTEAFF,TGTGCCAGCAGTCTACCTCACACGCTGAACACTGAAGCTTTCTTT
many,TRBV7-2,-,TRBJ2-7,CASSLRGQRQYF,TGTGCCAGCAGCTTACGCGGGCAACGCCAGTACTTC
many,TRBV12-3/TRBV12-4,-,TRBJ1-3,CASSPQEGRGNTIYF,TGTGCCAGCAGCCCCCAGGAGGGGAGGGGAAACACCATATATTTT
-,TRBV7-8,-,TRBJ2-1,CASSISSSTFSYNEQFF,TGTGCCAGCAGCATATCCTCGTCCACCTTCTCCTACAATGAGCAGTTCTTC
many,TRBV12-3/TRBV12-4,TRBD2,TRBJ2-7,CASSLAGGPAYEQYF,TGTGCCAGCAGTCTAGCGGGGGGCCCTGCCTACGAGCAGTACTTC
many,TRBV29-1,-,TRBJ2-1,CSVERDNEQFF,TGCAGCGTTGAAAGGGACAATGAGCAGTTCTTC
many,TRBV9,TRBD2,TRBJ2-5,CASSSFREGETQYF,TGTGCCAGCAGTTCATTCCGGGAGGGAGAGACCCAGTACTTC
-,TRBV5-6,-,TRBJ2-5,CASSLEQGGGETQYF,TGTGCCAGCAGCTTGGAACAGGGTGGAGGGGAGACCCAGTACTTC
many,TRBV29-1,TRBD1,TRBJ2-1,CSVSPGQVMFF,TGCAGCGTTTCTCCGGGACAGGTTATGTTCTTC
many,TRBV10-3,-,TRBJ2-5,CATRGLHIGWDGETQYF,TGTGCCACCAGAGGTTTGCACATAGGGTGGGACGGAGAGACCCAGTACTTC
many,TRBV6-5,TRBD2,TRBJ2-7,CASSYSGLAGGVTYEQYF,TGTGCCAGCAGTTACTCGGGACTAGCGGGGGGAGTCACCTACGAGCAGTACTTC
many,TRBV20-1,-,TRBJ1-4,CSARQNGEKLFF,TGCAGTGCTAGACAGAACGGTGAAAAACTGTTTTTT
many,TRBV20-1,-,TRBJ2-5,CSAFGGRETQYF,TGCAGTGCCTTTGGGGGACGAGAGACCCAGTACTTC
many,TRBV29-1,-,TRBJ1-5,CSASQEYNSNQPQHF,TGCAGCGCTTCGCAGGAGTACAATAGCAATCAGCCCCAGCATTTT
many,TRBV3-1,-,TRBJ2-5,CASSRGAFGETQYF,TGTGCCAGCAGCCGGGGGGCCTTTGGGGAGACCCAGTACTTC
many,TRBV6-5,-,TRBJ1-2,CASSDNGIGENYGYTF,TGTGCCAGCAGCGACAACGGTATCGGGGAAAACTATGGCTACACCTTC
many,TRBV28,TRBD2,TRBJ2-1,CASSFGSGRGNEQFF,TGTGCCAGCAGTTTTGGTAGCGGGAGAGGCAATGAGCAGTTCTTC
many,TRBV5-6,TRBD2,TRBJ2-5,CASSSTSGDEQETQYF,TGTGCCAGCAGCTCGACTAGCGGGGACGAACAAGAGACCCAGTACTTC
many,TRBV5-1,-,TRBJ1-5,CASSINGADQPQHF,TGCGCCAGCAGCATAAATGGGGCGGATCAGCCCCAGCATTTT
few,TRBV6-2/TRBV6-3,TRBD2,TRBJ2-3,CASSRLAGDTQYF,TGTGCCAGCAGTCGTCTAGCGGGAGATACGCAGTATTTT
many,TRBV10-3,TRBD1,TRBJ2-1,CAISENDRGVYYNEQFF,TGTGCCATCAGTGAGAACGACAGGGGGGTTTACTACAATGAGCAGTTCTTC
many,TRBV11-2,-,TRBJ2-3,CASSPDSLGVTDTQYF,TGTGCCAGCAGCCCCGATTCACTAGGCGTCACAGATACGCAGTATTTT
many,TRBV27,-,TRBJ2-3,CASSLEMLGGTQYF,TGTGCCAGCAGTTTAGAAATGTTGGGTGGTACGCAGTATTTT